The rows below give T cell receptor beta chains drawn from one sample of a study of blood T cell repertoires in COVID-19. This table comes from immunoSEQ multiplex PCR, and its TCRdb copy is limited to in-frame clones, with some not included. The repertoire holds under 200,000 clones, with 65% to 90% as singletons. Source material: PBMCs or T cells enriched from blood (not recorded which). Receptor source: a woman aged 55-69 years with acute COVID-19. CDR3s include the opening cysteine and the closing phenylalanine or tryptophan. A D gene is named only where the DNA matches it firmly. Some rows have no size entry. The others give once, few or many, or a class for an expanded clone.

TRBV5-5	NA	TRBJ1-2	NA	CASSPGGGTGYTF	TGTGCCAGCAGCCCCGGCGGGGGGACTGGCTACACCTTC
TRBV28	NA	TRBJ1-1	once	CASKVQDTEAFF	TGTGCCAGCAAGGTACAGGACACTGAAGCTTTCTTT
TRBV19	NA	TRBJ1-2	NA	CASSPSNFRDLGYTF	TGTGCCAGTAGTCCTAGTAATTTCAGGGATTTGGGCTACACCTTC
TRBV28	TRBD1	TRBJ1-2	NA	CASSLIQGAGYGYTF	TGTGCCAGCAGTTTAATACAGGGGGCGGGCTATGGCTACACCTTC
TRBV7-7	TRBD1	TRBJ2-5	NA	CASSLMGTAQETQYF	TGTGCCAGCAGCTTAATGGGGACAGCTCAAGAGACCCAGTACTTC
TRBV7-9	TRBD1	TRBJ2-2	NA	CASSSHRGPNTGELFF	TGTGCCAGCAGCTCTCACAGGGGGCCCAACACCGGGGAGCTGTTTTTT
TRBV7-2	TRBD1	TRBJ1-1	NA	CASSLEAGGNTEAFF	TGTGCCAGCAGCTTAGAAGCAGGGGGGAACACTGAAGCTTTCTTT
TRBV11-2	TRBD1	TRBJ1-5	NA	CASSSGTESNQPQHF	TGTGCCAGCAGCTCAGGGACAGAAAGCAATCAGCCCCAGCATTTT
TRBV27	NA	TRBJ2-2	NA	CASSLFGLPEGGNTGELFF	TGTGCCAGCAGTTTATTTGGACTACCAGAAGGCGGTAACACCGGGGAGCTGTTTTTT
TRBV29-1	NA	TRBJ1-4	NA	CSVIWRGEKLFF	TGCAGCGTTATCTGGCGGGGCGAAAAACTGTTTTTT
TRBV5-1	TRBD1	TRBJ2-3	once	CASSWDRVSDTQYF	TGCGCCAGCAGCTGGGACAGGGTCTCAGATACGCAGTATTTT
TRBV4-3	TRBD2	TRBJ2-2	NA	CASSRGLAGGPTGELFF	TGCGCCAGCAGCCGGGGACTAGCGGGGGGGCCCACCGGGGAGCTGTTTTTT
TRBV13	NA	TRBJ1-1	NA	CASSLGTGPVEAFF	TGTGCCAGCAGCTTAGGAACAGGACCTGTCGAAGCTTTCTTT
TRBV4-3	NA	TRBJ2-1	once	CASSQDWTLPSYNEQFF	TGCGCCAGCAGCCAAGATTGGACTCTTCCCTCCTACAATGAGCAGTTCTTC
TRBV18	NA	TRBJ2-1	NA	CASSRTGGGIENEQFF	TGTGCCAGCTCACGGACGGGAGGGGGCATTGAGAATGAGCAGTTCTTC
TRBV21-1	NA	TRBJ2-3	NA	CASSNPGYGTQYF	TGTGCCAGCAGCAACCCGGGATATGGCACGCAGTATTTT
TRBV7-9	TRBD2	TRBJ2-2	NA	CASSSRTSGRSRTGELFF	TGTGCCAGCAGCTCAAGGACTAGCGGGAGGTCGCGCACCGGGGAGCTGTTTTTT
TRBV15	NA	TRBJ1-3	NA	CATSRDPGDGGNTIYF	TGTGCCACCAGCAGGGACCCAGGGGACGGGGGAAACACCATATATTTT
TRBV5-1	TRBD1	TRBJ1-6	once	CASSARDSDNSPLHF	TGCGCCAGCAGCGCCCGGGACAGCGATAATTCACCCCTCCACTTT
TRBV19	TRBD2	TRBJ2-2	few	CASSIRRLGLAVTTDGELFF	TGTGCCAGTAGTATTCGGCGATTAGGACTAGCGGTGACGACTGACGGGGAGCTGTTTTTT
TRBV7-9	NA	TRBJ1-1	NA	CASSFGTEAFF	TGTGCCAGCAGTTTCGGGACAGAAGCTTTCTTT
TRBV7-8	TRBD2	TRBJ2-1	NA	CASSLVAGLYDEQFF	TGTGCCAGCAGCTTAGTAGCGGGATTATACGATGAGCAGTTCTTC
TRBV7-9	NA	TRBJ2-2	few	CASSLRANTGELFF	TGTGCCAGCAGCTTACGAGCGAACACCGGGGAGCTGTTTTTT
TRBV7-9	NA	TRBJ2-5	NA	CASSFEGGGKTQYF	TGTGCCAGCAGCTTCGAAGGGGGGGGAAAGACCCAGTACTTC
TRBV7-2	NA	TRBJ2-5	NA	CASSLDYPKETQYF	TGTGCCAGCAGCCTGGACTACCCCAAGGAGACCCAGTACTTC
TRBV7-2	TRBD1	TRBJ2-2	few	CASSLTGGSTGELFF	TGTGCCAGCAGCTTAACAGGGGGAAGTACCGGGGAGCTGTTTTTT
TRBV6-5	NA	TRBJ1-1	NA	CASSYSDTDWNTEAFF	TGTGCCAGCAGTTATTCGGACACCGACTGGAACACTGAAGCTTTCTTT
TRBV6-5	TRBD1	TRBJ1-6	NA	CASSYLTGGEGSPLHF	TGTGCCAGCAGTTACCTGACAGGGGGAGAGGGGTCACCCCTCCACTTT
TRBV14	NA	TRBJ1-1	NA	CASSHAFLNGEAFF	TGTGCCAGCAGCCATGCATTCTTGAACGGTGAAGCTTTCTTT
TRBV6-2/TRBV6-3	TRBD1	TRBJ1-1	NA	CASSFQGADTEAFF	TGTGCCAGCAGTTTCCAGGGGGCTGACACTGAAGCTTTCTTT
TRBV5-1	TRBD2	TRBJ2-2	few	CASSYLLGGRGLHTGELFF	TGCGCCAGCAGCTACCTCCTCGGCGGGAGGGGGTTGCACACCGGGGAGCTGTTTTTT
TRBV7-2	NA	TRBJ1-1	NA	CASSLANRRAFF	TGTGCCAGCAGCTTAGCGAACAGGCGGGCTTTCTTT
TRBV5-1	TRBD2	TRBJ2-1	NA	CASSLWASGGLYNEQFF	TGCGCCAGCAGCTTGTGGGCTAGCGGGGGTCTCTACAATGAGCAGTTCTTC
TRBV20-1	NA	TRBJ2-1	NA	CSGRDWAEQFF	TGCAGTGGTCGGGATTGGGCTGAGCAGTTCTTC
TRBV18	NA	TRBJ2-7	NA	CASSPERIRREQYF	TGTGCCAGCTCCCCCGAACGCATTCGTCGGGAGCAGTACTTC
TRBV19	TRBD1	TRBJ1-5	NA	CASSILDRPGQPQHF	TGTGCCAGTAGTATCTTGGACAGGCCGGGCCAGCCCCAGCATTTT
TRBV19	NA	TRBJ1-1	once	CASSRGGTEAFF	TGTGCCAGTAGTAGGGGGGGAACTGAAGCTTTCTTT
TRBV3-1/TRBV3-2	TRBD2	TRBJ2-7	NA	CASSRGGLAYEQYF	TGTGCCAGCTCTCGCGGGGGACTAGCGTACGAGCAGTACTTC
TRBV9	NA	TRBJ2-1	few	CASSVAGGSYNEQFF	TGTGCCAGCAGCGTAGCCGGGGGATCCTACAATGAGCAGTTCTTC
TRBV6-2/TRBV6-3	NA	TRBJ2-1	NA	CASSRLQWENEQFF	TGTGCCAGCAGTAGACTCCAATGGGAGAATGAGCAGTTCTTC
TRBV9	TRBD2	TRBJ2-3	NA	CASAPRLAGSWDTQYF	TGTGCCAGCGCGCCAAGACTAGCGGGATCTTGGGATACGCAGTATTTT